Shown below are 12 T cell receptor beta chains from a single sample sequenced in a study of beta chain features in type 1 diabetes. Expressed TCRB transcripts were sequenced, since all the RNA that had been isolated was reverse transcribed. The method was immunoSEQ multiplex PCR; TCRdb's version includes in-frame clones alone and lacks a portion of them. The profile covers 450,000 or so clones, with 9.5% to 12% appearing a single time and approximately 0.045% taken by the ten largest. Sequencing was carried out using naive CD4+ T cells from blood. Receptors originate from a woman aged 18-29 years in good health.

The V gene is TRBV7-2, the J gene TRBJ2-5; TRBD2 matches 8 bases. Germline V lookup: CDR1 SGHTA, CDR2 FQGNSA. With 5 bases clipped from V and 5 bases from J, the junction kept 7 bases outside the gene matches. There are 14 residues in the CDR3. DNA of the CDR3: TGTGCCAGCAGCCCCCGGGAGGGCCGTGAGACCCAGTACTTC. The encoded protein is CASSPREGRETQYF.

The chain employs TRBV21-1 and TRBJ2-5. TRBV21-1 is termed a pseudogene. The CDR3 has 13 residues. Written as DNA, the CDR3 is TGTGCCAGTGCCAAAATGGGGTGGGAGACCCAGTACTTC. Encoded protein: CASAKMGWETQYF.

This clone has more than one count but fewer than ten. The gene calls are TRBV15 and TRBJ2-5; D is ambiguous. Trimming took 0 bases from V and 3 from J, leaving 8 bases between them. This CDR3 comprises 14 residues. CDR1 and CDR2 from the germline V gene are LNHNV and YYDKDF (reference sequence). This CDR3 reads CATSRDRQKETQYF. The CDR3 nucleotides are TGTGCCACCAGCAGAGATCGGCAAAAAGAGACCCAGTACTTC. Filled out from reference TRBV15 and TRBJ2-5, the complete variable domain reads DAMVIQNPRYQVTQFGKPVTLSCSQTLNHNVMYWYQQKSSQAPKLLFHYYDKDFNNEADTPDNFQSRRPNTSFCFLDIRSPGLGDTAMYLCATSRDRQKETQYFGPGTRLLVL.

This clone was counted between two and nine times. The J gene is TRBJ1-5, the V gene TRBV30, with TRBD1 matching 7 bases. The germline V gene encodes CDR1 GTSNPN and CDR2 SVGIG (reference sequence). V shed 1 base, J shed 6 bases, and the junction held 12 bases outside the gene matches. The CDR3 is 16 residues long. The CDR3 sequence: CAWSGRGRWLGQPQHF. The CDR3 DNA sequence: TGTGCCTGGAGTGGGAGGGGGCGATGGTTAGGTCAGCCCCAGCATTTT.

This clone was counted between two and nine times. The V gene is TRBV7-8, the J gene TRBJ1-5, with 9 bases matching TRBD1. Per the germline V gene, CDR1 is SGHVS and CDR2 is FQNEAQ. This CDR3 comprises 16 residues. V shed 6 bases and J 2 bases; nucleotides not matched to a gene: 8. CDR3 protein: CASSGGQGIGNQPQHF. CDR3 in DNA: TGTGCCAGCAGTGGGGGACAGGGAATAGGCAATCAGCCCCAGCATTTT.

Turning to this clone: Other DNA sequences within the sample encode an identical CDR3. The rearrangement joins TRBV29-1 to TRBJ2-3; 9 bases align to TRBD1. The CDR3 totals 14 residues. Germline assignment: CDR1 SQVTM and CDR2 ANQGSEA. V lost 6 bases to trimming and J lost 0 bases; unmatched junction nucleotides: 4. The CDR3 reads CSVDRGTSTDTQYF. CDR3 nucleotides: TGCAGCGTGGACAGGGGCACTAGCACAGATACGCAGTATTTT.

This clone appeared a few times. The V gene is TRBV15, the J gene TRBJ2-5; TRBD1 agrees at 7 bases. The germline CDR1 and CDR2 sequences are LNHNV and YYDKDF (reference sequence). V lost 2 bases to trimming and J lost 4 bases; unmatched junction nucleotides: 10. This CDR3 region has 16 residues. CDR3 amino acids: CATSRKLQGPSETQYF. The CDR3 DNA is TGTGCCACCAGCAGAAAACTACAGGGGCCGTCAGAGACCCAGTACTTC.

The table lists this clone with a few counts. The chain links TRBV5-4 to TRBJ2-3; the D gene is possibly TRBD2 (7 bases). The CDR3 is 16 amino acids. V was trimmed by 4 bases and J by 0 bases, leaving 15 bases between them. Looked up from germline, CDR1 is SGHNT and CDR2 is YYREEE (reference sequence). CDR3 DNA: TGTGCCAGCAGCGAGGGCGCGGGGGCTAGCACAGATACGCAGTATTTT. Protein product: CASSEGAGASTDTQYF.

This clone has a handful of counts. The V and J genes are TRBV4-3 and TRBJ1-5; the match to TRBD1 covers 10 bases. Looked up from germline, CDR1 is LGHNA and CDR2 is YSLEER. The CDR3 runs to 14 residues. V lost 4 bases and J lost 4; bases outside the gene matches: 1. CDR3 sequence (DNA): TGCGCCAGCAGCCGGGGACAGGGGAATCAGCCCCAGCATTTT. Its protein is CASSRGQGNQPQHF.

The chain couples TRBV7-6 to TRBJ2-6; D gene unclear. The V gene's germline CDR1 is SGHVS and CDR2 FNYEAQ. This CDR3 contains 15 residues. V was trimmed by 5 bases and J by 0 bases, leaving 8 bases between them. The CDR3 spells CASSNLFSGANVLTF. The DNA for the CDR3 is TGTGCCAGCAGCAACCTTTTCTCTGGGGCCAACGTCCTGACTTTC.

The chain recombines TRBV5-6 with TRBJ2-3; TRBD2 aligns across 11 bases. Trimming cost V 4 bases and J 2 bases; bases outside gene matches: 3. Germline V gives CDR1 SGHDT, CDR2 YYEEEE. CDR3 length: 15 amino acids. Written as DNA, the CDR3 is TGTGCCAGCAGCCTAGCGGGAGGTTCCACAGATACGCAGTATTTT. Protein product: CASSLAGGSTDTQYF.

This clone was observed a handful of times. In nucleotides, the CDR3 is TGCAGCACCCGGACAGGCGGAACCTACGAGCAGTACTTC. This gives the protein CSTRTGGTYEQYF. The chain is built from TRBV29-1 and TRBJ2-7; 7 bases line up with TRBD1. J was trimmed by 2 bases and V by 8 bases; bases with no gene match: 9. The CDR3 runs 13 residues. Germline V lookup: CDR1 SQVTM, CDR2 ANQGSEA.